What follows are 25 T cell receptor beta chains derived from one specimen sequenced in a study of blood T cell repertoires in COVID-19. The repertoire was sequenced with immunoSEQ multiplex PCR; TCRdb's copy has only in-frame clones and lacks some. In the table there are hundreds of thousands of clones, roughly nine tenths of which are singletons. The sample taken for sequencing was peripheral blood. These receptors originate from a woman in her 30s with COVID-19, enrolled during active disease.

The CDR3 reads CASSSMDRRTDTQYF. CDR3 sequence (DNA): TGTGCCAGCAGCTCCATGGACAGGCGCACAGATACGCAGTATTTT. This chain uses TRBV5-8 with TRBJ2-3; 7 positions match TRBD1. The CDR3 covers 15 residues. Trimming cost V 3 bases and J 1 base; bases outside gene matches: 5. Germline-derived CDR1 and CDR2 are SGHTS and YDEGEE.

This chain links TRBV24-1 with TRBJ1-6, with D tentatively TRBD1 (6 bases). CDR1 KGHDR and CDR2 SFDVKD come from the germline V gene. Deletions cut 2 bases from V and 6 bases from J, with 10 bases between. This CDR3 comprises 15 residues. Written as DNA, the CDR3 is TGTGCCACCAGTGATTCGAGACAGGTTAATTCACCCCTCCACTTT. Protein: CATSDSRQVNSPLHF.

The CDR3 region is CASSYWGTQETQYF. DNA for the CDR3: TGTGCCAGCAGTTACTGGGGGACTCAAGAGACCCAGTACTTC. The rearrangement joins TRBV6-5 to TRBJ2-5, with a tentative D call TRBD2 (6 bases). The CDR3 contains 14 residues. Germline CDR1 MNHEY, CDR2 SVGAGI. Trimming removed 1 base at V and 2 bases at J, with 8 bases between.

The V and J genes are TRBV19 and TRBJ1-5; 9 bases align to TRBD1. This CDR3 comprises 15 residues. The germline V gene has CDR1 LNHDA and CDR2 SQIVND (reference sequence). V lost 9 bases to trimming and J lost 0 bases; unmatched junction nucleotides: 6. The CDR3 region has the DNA TGTGCCAGCGCGGACAGGGGTAATAGCAATCAGCCCCAGCATTTT. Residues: CASADRGNSNQPQHF.

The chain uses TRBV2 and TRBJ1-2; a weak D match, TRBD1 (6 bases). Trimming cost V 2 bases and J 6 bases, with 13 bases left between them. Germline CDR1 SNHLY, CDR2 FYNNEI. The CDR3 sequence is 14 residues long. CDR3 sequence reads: CASSETRGADGYTF. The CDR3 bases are TGTGCCAGCAGTGAAACGCGGGGGGCGGATGGCTACACCTTC.

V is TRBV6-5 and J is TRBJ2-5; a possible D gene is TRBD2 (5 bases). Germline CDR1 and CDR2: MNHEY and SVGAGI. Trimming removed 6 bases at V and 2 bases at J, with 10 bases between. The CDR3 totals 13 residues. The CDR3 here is CASRFGVQETQYF. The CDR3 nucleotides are TGTGCCAGCAGATTCGGGGTACAAGAGACCCAGTACTTC.

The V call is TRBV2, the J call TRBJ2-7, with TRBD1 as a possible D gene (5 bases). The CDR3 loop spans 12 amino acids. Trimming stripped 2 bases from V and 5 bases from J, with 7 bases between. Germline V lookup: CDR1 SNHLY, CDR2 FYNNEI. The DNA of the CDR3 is TGTGCCAGCAGTGAATGGACAAACGAGCAGTACGTC. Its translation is CASSEWTNEQYV.

CDR3 loop: CATSDGQVREKLFF. The CDR3 DNA reads as TGTGCCACCAGTGACGGACAGGTCCGGGAAAAACTGTTTTTT. The rearrangement links TRBV24-1 to TRBJ1-4, with 7 bases that match TRBD1. The germline gives CDR1 KGHDR, CDR2 SFDVKD. The CDR3 sequence is 14 residues long. Trimming cost V 4 bases and J 8 bases; bases outside gene matches: 6.

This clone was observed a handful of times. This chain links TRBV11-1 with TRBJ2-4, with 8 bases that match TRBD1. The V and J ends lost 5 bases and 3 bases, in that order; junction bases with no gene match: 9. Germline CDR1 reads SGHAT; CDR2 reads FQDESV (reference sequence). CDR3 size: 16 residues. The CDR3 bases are TGTGCCAGCAGCAAAACAGGGGGTTTGGTCAAAAACATTCAGTACTTC. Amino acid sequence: CASSKTGGLVKNIQYF.

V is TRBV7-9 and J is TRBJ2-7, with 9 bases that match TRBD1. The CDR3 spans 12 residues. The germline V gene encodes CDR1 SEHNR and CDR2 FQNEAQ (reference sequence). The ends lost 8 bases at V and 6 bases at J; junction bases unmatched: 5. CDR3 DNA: TGTGCCAGCGGGACAGGGCCCACCGAGCAGTACTTC. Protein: CASGTGPTEQYF.

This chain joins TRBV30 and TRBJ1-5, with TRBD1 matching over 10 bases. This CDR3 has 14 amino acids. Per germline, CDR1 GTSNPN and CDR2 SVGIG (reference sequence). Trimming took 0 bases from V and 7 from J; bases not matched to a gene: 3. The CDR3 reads CAWSVWDRGQPQHF. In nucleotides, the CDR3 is TGTGCCTGGAGTGTATGGGACAGGGGACAGCCCCAGCATTTT.

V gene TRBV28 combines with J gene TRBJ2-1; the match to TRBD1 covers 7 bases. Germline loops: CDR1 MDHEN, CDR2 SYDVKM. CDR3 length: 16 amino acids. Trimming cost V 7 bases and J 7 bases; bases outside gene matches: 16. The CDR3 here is CASNKAPGQLPNEQFF. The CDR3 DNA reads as TGTGCCAGCAACAAAGCTCCGGGACAGCTTCCGAATGAGCAGTTCTTC.

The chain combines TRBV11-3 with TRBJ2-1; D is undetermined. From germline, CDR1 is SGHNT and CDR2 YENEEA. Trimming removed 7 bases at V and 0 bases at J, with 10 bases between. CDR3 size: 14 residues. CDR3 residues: CASTATGSYNEQFF. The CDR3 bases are TGTGCCAGCACCGCTACGGGCTCCTACAATGAGCAGTTCTTC.

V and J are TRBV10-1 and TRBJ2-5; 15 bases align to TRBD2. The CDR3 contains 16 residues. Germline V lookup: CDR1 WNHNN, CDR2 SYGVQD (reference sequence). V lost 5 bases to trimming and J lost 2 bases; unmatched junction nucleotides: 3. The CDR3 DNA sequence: TGCGCCAGCAGTCCGGGACTAGCGGGGGGTCAAGAGACCCAGTACTTC. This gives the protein CASSPGLAGGQETQYF.

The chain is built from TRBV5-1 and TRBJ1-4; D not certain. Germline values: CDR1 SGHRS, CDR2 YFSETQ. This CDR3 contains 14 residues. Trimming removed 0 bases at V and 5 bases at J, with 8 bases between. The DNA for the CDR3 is TGCGCCAGCAGCTTGGCCGGGAACAATGAAAAACTGTTTTTT. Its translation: CASSLAGNNEKLFF.

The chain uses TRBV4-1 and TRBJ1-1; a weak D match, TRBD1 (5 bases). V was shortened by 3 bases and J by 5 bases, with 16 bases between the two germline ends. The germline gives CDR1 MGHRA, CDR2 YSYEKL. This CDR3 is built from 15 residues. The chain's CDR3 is CASSHIGRRGTEAFF. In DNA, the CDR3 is TGCGCCAGCAGCCACATAGGACGACGGGGGACTGAAGCTTTCTTT.

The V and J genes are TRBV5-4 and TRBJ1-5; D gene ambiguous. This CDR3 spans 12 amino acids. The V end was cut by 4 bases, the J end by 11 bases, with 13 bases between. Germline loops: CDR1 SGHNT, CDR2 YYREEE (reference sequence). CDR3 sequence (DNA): TGTGCCAGCAGCCCGGACGGAGGAGCCCAGCATTTT. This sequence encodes CASSPDGGAQHF. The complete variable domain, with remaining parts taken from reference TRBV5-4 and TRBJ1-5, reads ETGVTQSPTHLIKTRGQQVTLRCSSQSGHNTVSWYQQALGQGPQFIFQYYREEENGRGNFPPRFSGLQFPNYSSELNVNALELDDSALYLCASSPDGGAQHFGDGTRLSIL.

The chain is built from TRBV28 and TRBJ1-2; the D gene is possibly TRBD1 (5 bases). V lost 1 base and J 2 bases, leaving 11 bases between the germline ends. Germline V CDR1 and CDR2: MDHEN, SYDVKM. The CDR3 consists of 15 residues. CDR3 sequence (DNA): TGTGCCAGCAGTTTATTTCAGGGAACCAACTATGGCTACACCTTC. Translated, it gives CASSLFQGTNYGYTF.

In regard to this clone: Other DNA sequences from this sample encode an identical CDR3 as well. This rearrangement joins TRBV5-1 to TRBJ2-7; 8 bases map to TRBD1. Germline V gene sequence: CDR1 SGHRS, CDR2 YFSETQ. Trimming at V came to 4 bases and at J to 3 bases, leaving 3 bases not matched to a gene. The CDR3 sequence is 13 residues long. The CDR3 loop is CASSAGQGYEQYF. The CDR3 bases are TGCGCCAGCAGCGCAGGACAGGGCTACGAGCAGTACTTC.

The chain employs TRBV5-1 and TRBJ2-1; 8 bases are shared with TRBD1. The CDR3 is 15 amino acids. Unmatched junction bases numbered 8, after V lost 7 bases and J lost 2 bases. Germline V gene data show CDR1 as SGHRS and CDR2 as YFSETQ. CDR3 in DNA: TGCGCCAGCGTTGCGTCAGGGGGCACCTACAATGAGCAGTTCTTC. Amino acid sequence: CASVASGGTYNEQFF.

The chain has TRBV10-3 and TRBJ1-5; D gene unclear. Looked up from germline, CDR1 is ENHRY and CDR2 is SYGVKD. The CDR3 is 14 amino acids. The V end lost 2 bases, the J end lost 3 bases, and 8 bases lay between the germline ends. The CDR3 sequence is CAISEGGNNQPQHF. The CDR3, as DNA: TGTGCCATCAGTGAGGGAGGGAACAATCAGCCCCAGCATTTT.

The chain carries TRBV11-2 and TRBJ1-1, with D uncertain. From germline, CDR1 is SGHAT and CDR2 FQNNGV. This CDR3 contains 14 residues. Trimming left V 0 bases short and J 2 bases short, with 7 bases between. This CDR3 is CASSLDPTNTEAFF. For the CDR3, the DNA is TGTGCCAGCAGCTTAGATCCTACCAACACTGAAGCTTTCTTT. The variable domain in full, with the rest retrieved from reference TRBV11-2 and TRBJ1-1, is EAGVAQSPRYKIIEKRQSVAFWCNPISGHATLYWYQQILGQGPKLLIQFQNNGVVDDSQLPKDRFSAERLKGVDSTLKIQPAKLEDSAVYLCASSLDPTNTEAFFGQGTRLTVV.

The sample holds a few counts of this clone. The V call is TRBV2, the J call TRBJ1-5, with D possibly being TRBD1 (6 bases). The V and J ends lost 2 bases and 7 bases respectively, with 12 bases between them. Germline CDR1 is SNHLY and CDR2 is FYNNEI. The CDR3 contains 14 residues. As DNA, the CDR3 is TGTGCCAGCAGTGAAAACAGGGTAAGACAGCCCCAGCATTTT. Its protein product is CASSENRVRQPQHF.

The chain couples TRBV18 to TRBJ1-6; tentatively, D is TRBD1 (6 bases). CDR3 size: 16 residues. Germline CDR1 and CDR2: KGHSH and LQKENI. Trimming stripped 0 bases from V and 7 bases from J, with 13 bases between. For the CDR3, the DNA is TGTGCCAGCTCACCACCGGGAAGGGGGAGAAATTCACCCCTCCACTTT. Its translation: CASSPPGRGRNSPLHF.

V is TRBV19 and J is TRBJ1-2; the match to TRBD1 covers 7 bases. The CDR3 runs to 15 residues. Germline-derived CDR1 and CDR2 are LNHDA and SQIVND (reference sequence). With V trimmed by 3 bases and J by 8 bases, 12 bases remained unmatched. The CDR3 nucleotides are TGTGCCAGTAGTATTAACGGTGGCAGGGGGTTCGGCTACACCTTC. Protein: CASSINGGRGFGYTF.